The 5 T cell receptor beta chains below were found in one sample sequenced in a study of blood T cell repertoires in COVID-19. Profiled with immunoSEQ multiplex PCR; TCRdb holds only in-frame clones, not every one. The sample contains 100,000 to 150,000 clones, approximately 89% of which appear only once. The sample comprised peripheral blood. These receptors were obtained from a man over 45 with acute or convalescent COVID-19.

The chain combines TRBV28 with TRBJ1-1, with D possibly TRBD1 on 6 matching bases. The CDR3 covers 18 residues. The germline V gene has CDR1 MDHEN and CDR2 SYDVKM. V dropped 7 bases and J dropped 0 bases, with 24 bases sitting between them. CDR3 residues: CASMWGTFFTPLNTEAFF. CDR3 coding DNA: TGTGCCAGCATGTGGGGGACATTTTTTACTCCTTTGAACACTGAAGCTTTCTTT.

The count of this clone is one. The chain employs TRBV27 and TRBJ1-5; TRBD1 aligns across 9 bases. The CDR3 runs to 16 residues. In germline, CDR1 is MNHEY, CDR2 SMNVEV (reference sequence). V was clipped by 6 bases and J by 0 bases; unmatched bases: 6. CDR3 nucleotides: TGTGCCAGCAGACAGGGGGCCGGGGGTAGCAATCAGCCCCAGCATTTT. The encoded protein is CASRQGAGGSNQPQHF.

This clone appeared a few times. This chain uses TRBV19 with TRBJ1-2; D ambiguous. CDR1 LNHDA and CDR2 SQIVND come from the germline V gene (reference sequence). Trimming took off 10 bases at V and 4 bases at J, with 22 bases between the two ends. The CDR3 covers 15 residues. Here the CDR3 reads CATGESRLKSYGYTF. In nucleotides, the CDR3 is TGTGCCACTGGAGAGTCCCGCCTAAAATCCTATGGCTACACCTTC.

The V and J genes are TRBV10-3 and TRBJ1-1; D perhaps matches TRBD1 (5 bases). Germline CDR1 is ENHRY and CDR2 is SYGVKD. CDR3 length: 14 residues. Trimming removed 3 bases from V and 5 bases from J, with 13 bases in between. The CDR3 DNA follows: TGTGCCATCAGTGAATCCCAGGGCTCAACTGAAGCTTTCTTT. As protein: CAISESQGSTEAFF.

This clone was counted a single time. This chain joins TRBV11-3 and TRBJ1-1; D is uncertain. Per germline, CDR1 SGHNT and CDR2 YENEEA. The CDR3 runs to 13 residues. Trimming removed 5 bases at V and 6 bases at J, with 13 bases between. DNA of the CDR3: TGTGCCAGCAGCCCAGGTCCCGGCGCTGAAGCTTTCTTT. As protein: CASSPGPGAEAFF.